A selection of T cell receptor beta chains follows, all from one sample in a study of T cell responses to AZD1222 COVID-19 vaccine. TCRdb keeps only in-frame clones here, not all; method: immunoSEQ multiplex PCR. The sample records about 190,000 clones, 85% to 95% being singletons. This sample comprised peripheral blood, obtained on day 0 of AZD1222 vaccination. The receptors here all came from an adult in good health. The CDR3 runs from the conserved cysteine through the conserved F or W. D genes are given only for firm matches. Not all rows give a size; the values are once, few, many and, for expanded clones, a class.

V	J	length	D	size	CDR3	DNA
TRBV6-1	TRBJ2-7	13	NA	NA	CASSERRPYEQYF	TGTGCCAGCAGTGAAAGACGGCCCTACGAGCAGTACTTC
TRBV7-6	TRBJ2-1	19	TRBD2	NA	CASSARLAGRGGSYNEQFF	TGTGCCAGCAGCGCACGACTAGCGGGCAGGGGGGGATCCTACAATGAGCAGTTCTTC
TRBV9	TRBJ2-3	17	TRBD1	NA	CASSPPHPGQGADTQYF	TGTGCCAGCAGCCCTCCGCATCCGGGACAGGGGGCAGATACGCAGTATTTT
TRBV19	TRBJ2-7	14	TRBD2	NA	CASSIGTSGYEQYF	TGTGCCAGTAGTATCGGGACTAGCGGCTACGAGCAGTACTTC
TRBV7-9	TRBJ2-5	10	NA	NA	CASSLETQYF	TGTGCCAGCAGCCTGGAGACCCAGTACTTC
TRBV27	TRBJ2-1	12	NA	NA	CASSLRGGEQFF	TGTGCCAGCTCCCTTAGGGGGGGTGAGCAGTTCTTC
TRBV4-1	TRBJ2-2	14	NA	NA	CASSQVQGSGELFF	TGCGCCAGCAGCCAAGTGCAGGGATCCGGGGAGCTGTTTTTT
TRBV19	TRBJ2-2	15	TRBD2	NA	CASSPLRENPGELFF	TGTGCCAGTAGTCCTCTGCGGGAGAATCCCGGGGAGCTGTTTTTT
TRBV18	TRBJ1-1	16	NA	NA	CASSPGGVEVNTEAFF	TGTGCCAGCTCACCCGGGGGGGTCGAGGTTAACACTGAAGCTTTCTTT
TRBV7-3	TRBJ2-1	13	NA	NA	CASSSGRTREQFF	TGTGCCAGCAGCTCCGGGAGAACAAGGGAGCAGTTCTTC
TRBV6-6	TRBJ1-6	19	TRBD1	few	CASSHQLNRGHRLNSPLHF	TGTGCCAGCAGTCATCAGCTTAACAGGGGCCACCGTCTTAATTCACCCCTCCACTTT
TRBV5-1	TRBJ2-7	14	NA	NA	CASSAGRLSYEQYF	TGCGCCAGCAGCGCGGGACGGCTTTCCTACGAGCAGTACTTC
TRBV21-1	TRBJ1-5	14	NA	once	CASSKERSNQPQHF	TGTGCCAGCAGCAAGGAGAGGAGCAATCAGCCCCAGCATTTT
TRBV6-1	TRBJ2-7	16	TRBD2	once	CASSAFSGARSYEQYF	TGTGCCAGCAGTGCTTTCAGCGGGGCTCGATCCTACGAGCAGTACTTC
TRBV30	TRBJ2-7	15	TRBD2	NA	CAWSVYRREGNEQYF	TGTGCCTGGAGTGTATATCGGCGGGAGGGCAACGAGCAGTACTTC
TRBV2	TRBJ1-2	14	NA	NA	CASSEDTANYGYTF	TGTGCCAGCAGTGAAGACACAGCTAACTATGGCTACACCTTC
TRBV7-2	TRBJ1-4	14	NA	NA	CASSLGLRSEKLFF	TGTGCCAGCAGCTTAGGTTTAAGATCTGAAAAACTGTTTTTT
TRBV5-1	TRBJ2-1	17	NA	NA	CASSLDPRVWANNEQFF	TGCGCCAGCAGCCTCGACCCCCGGGTTTGGGCAAACAATGAGCAGTTCTTC
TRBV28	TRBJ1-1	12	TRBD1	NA	CASSLTGTEAFF	TGTGCCAGCAGTTTGACCGGGACAGAGGCTTTCTTT
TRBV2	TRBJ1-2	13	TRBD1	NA	CATPGTATHGYTF	TGTGCCACCCCAGGGACAGCGACTCATGGCTACACCTTC
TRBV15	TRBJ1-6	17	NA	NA	CATSRDPAGSYNSPLHF	TGTGCCACCAGCAGAGATCCGGCGGGCTCCTATAATTCACCCCTCCACTTT
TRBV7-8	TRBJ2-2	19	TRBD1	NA	CASSHRGQVNYANTGELFF	TGTGCCAGCAGCCACCGAGGACAGGTCAATTACGCGAACACCGGGGAGCTGTTTTTT
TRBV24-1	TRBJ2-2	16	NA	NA	CATSDFAGANTGELFF	TGTGCCACCAGTGATTTCGCAGGCGCGAACACCGGGGAGCTGTTTTTT
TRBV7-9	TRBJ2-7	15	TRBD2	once	CASSLEGSGIYEQYF	TGTGCCAGCAGCTTAGAAGGTAGCGGGATTTACGAGCAGTACTTC
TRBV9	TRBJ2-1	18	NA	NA	CASSVRSQNWGSKDEQFF	TGTGCCAGCAGCGTGCGTAGCCAGAACTGGGGGTCTAAGGATGAGCAGTTCTTC
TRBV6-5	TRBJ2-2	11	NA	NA	CASSWAGELFF	TGTGCCAGCTCGTGGGCTGGGGAGCTGTTTTTT
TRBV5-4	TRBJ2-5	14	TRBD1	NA	CASSFPDREKTQYF	TGTGCCAGCAGCTTCCCGGACAGGGAAAAGACCCAGTACTTC
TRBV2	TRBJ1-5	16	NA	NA	CASSASGQPSGQPQHF	TGTGCCAGCAGTGCATCTGGACAGCCGTCAGGGCAGCCCCAGCATTTT
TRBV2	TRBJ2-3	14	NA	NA	CASSELGSTDTQYF	TGTGCCAGCAGTGAACTCGGGAGCACAGATACGCAGTATTTT
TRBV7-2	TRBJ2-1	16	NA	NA	CASSLSARGLHNEQFF	TGTGCCAGCAGCTTATCTGCCCGGGGGCTCCACAATGAGCAGTTCTTC
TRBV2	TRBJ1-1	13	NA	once	CASSEEGESEAFF	TGTGCCAGCAGTGAAGAGGGGGAAAGTGAAGCTTTCTTT
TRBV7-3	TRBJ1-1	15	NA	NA	CASSLMAGSNTEAFF	TGTGCCAGCAGCTTAATGGCAGGTTCGAACACTGAAGCTTTCTTT
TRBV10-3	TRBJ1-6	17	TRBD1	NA	CARDPGQGLFRNSPLHF	TGTGCCAGAGACCCGGGACAGGGTCTTTTCCGTAATTCACCCCTCCACTTT
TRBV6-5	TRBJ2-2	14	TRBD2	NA	CASSHLAGIGELFF	TGTGCCAGCAGTCACCTAGCGGGAATCGGGGAGCTGTTTTTT
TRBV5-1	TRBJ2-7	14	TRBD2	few	CASSLEVAGAEQYF	TGCGCCAGCAGCTTGGAGGTAGCGGGAGCCGAGCAGTACTTC
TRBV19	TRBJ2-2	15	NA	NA	CASSPIGVNTGELFF	TGTGCCAGTAGCCCCATAGGAGTGAACACCGGGGAGCTGTTTTTT
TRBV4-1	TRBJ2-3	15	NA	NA	CASSQASLGTDTQYF	TGCGCCAGCAGCCAAGCTAGCTTGGGCACAGATACGCAGTATTTT
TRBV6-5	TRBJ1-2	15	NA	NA	CASRGQGRDNYGYTF	TGTGCCAGCAGAGGGCAGGGGCGGGATAACTATGGCTACACCTTC
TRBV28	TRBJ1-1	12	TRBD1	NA	CASRDRGSEAFF	TGTGCCAGCAGGGACAGGGGCTCTGAAGCTTTCTTT
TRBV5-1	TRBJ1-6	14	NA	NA	CASSLDGHNSPLHF	TGCGCCAGCAGCTTGGACGGGCATAATTCACCCCTCCACTTT
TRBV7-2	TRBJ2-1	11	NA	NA	CASSFPEEQFF	TGTGCCAGCAGCTTCCCAGAAGAGCAGTTCTTC
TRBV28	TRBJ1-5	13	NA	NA	CASRRDLLMPQHF	TGTGCCAGCAGACGGGACCTCCTAATGCCCCAGCATTTT
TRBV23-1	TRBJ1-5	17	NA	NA	CASSPGAGLYSNQPQHF	TGCGCCAGCAGTCCCGGAGCCGGGTTGTATAGCAATCAGCCCCAGCATTTT
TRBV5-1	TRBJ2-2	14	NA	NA	CASNSHQGPGELFF	TGCGCCAGCAACTCACACCAGGGACCCGGGGAGCTGTTTTTT
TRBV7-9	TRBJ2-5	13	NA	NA	CASSPPRGETQYF	TGTGCCAGCAGCCCCCCCCGGGGAGAGACCCAGTACTTC
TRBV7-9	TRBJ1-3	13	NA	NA	CASSGGLGNTIYF	TGTGCCAGCAGCGGAGGGTTGGGAAACACCATATATTTT
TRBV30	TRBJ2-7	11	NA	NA	CAWSASYEQYF	TGTGCCTGGAGCGCTTCCTACGAGCAGTACTTC
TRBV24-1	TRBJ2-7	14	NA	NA	CATSASESSYEQYF	TGTGCCACCAGTGCAAGCGAGAGCTCCTACGAGCAGTACTTC
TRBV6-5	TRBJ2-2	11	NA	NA	CATYNGGELFF	TGTGCCACCTACAACGGGGGGGAGCTGTTTTTT
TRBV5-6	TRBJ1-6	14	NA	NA	CASSLRQAGSPLHF	TGTGCCAGCAGCTTGCGGCAGGCGGGCTCACCCCTCCACTTT
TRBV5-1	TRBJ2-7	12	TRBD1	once	CASSPDRDKQYF	TGCGCCAGCAGCCCCGACAGGGATAAGCAGTACTTC
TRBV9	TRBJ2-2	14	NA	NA	CASSVSGSSGELFF	TGTGCCAGCAGCGTCTCAGGGTCAAGCGGGGAGCTGTTTTTT
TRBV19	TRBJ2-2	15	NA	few	CASSILGVSTGELFF	TGTGCCAGTAGTATCCTAGGGGTTTCCACCGGGGAGCTGTTTTTT
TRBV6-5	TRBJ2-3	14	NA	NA	CASRPHSGADTQYF	TGTGCCAGCAGACCTCACTCAGGGGCAGATACGCAGTATTTT